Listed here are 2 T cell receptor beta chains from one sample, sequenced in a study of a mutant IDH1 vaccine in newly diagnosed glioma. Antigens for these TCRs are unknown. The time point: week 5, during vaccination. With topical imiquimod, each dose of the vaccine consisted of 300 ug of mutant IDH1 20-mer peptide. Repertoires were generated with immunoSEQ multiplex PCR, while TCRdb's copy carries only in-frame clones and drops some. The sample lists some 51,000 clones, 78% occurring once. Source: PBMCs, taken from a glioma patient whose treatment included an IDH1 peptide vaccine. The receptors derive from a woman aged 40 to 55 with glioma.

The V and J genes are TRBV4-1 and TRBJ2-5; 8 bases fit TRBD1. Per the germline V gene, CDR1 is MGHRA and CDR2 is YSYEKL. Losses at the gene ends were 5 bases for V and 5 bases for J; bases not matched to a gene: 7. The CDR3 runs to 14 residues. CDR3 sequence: CASSTRTGPETQYF. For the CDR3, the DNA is TGCGCCAGCAGCACCCGGACAGGGCCGGAGACCCAGTACTTC.

In nucleotides, the CDR3 is TGTGCCAGCAGTTACTCCCCTCCAGGGGTAGCCACTGAAGCTTTCTTT. Translation: CASSYSPPGVATEAFF. V and J are TRBV6-5 and TRBJ1-1; D might be TRBD1 (6 bases). The CDR3 contains 16 residues. Germline-derived CDR1 and CDR2 are MNHEY and SVGAGI. The germline V and J ends were trimmed by 0 bases and 4 bases, with 15 bases remaining between them.